The sequence of this T cell receptor (beta chain) was determined in a study of cytomegalovirus exposure and HLA in healthy donors. Overall study context: Within an early data release were 65 million to 90 million unique TCRs drawn from HLA-typed donors. Study-wide results and limits: Later findings reportedly placed an Asian-associated ancestry cluster below the approximately 670-donor mean for N-insertions.

The PCR employed 60 Vbeta primers together with 13 Jbeta primers. Original handling: Approximately 80 million unique TCR beta chains, roughly 11 million of them shared, were counted by a later analysis. Repertoires were generated with immunoSEQ multiplex PCR, while TCRdb's copy carries only in-frame clones and drops some. That table furnishes V, J and clone size, whereas the DNA furnished D and trimming. The sample consists of 150,000 to 200,000 clones, about 80% of them appearing once. V lost 4 bases and J 7 bases, leaving 13 bases between the germline ends. This CDR3 region has 13 residues. In germline, CDR1 is MNHEY, CDR2 SVGAGI. Remarks on this clone: Its matching antigen is unknown.

The rearrangement joins TRBV6-5 to TRBJ2-5; TRBD2 is a possible D gene (6 bases). The origin of this receptor is a female donor in good health and CMV-seronegative. The sample taken for sequencing was PBMCs. The CDR3 reads CASSLAGPGTQYF. The DNA of the CDR3 is TGTGCCAGCAGTTTGGCGGGGCCGGGGACCCAGTACTTC.